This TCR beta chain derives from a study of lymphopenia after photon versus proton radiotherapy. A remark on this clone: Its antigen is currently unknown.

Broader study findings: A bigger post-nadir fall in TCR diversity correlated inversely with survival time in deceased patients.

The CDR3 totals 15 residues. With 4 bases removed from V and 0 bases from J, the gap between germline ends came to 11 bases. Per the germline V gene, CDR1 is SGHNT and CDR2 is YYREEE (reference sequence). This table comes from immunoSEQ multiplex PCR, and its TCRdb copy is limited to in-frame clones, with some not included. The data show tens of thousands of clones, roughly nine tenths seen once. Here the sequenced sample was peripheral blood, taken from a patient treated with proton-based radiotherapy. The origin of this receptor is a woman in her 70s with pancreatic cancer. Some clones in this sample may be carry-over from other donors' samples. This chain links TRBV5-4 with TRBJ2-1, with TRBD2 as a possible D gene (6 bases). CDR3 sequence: CASSRDFSSYNEQFF. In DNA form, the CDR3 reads TGTGCCAGCAGCCGGGACTTCAGCTCCTACAATGAGCAGTTCTTC.